The table lists the clone carrying this TCR beta chain with a few counts. Its antigen is still unknown. This sample is drawn from a study of cytomegalovirus exposure and HLA in healthy donors. V lost 5 bases and J lost 1; bases outside the gene matches: 5. CDR1 is SGHVS and CDR2 is FNYEAQ in the germline V gene. The CDR3 spans 17 residues. Study results and caveats: Some V segments (TRBV6-2 and TRBV6-3 among them) were excluded as indistinguishable.

The primer mix had 60 Vbeta and 13 Jbeta primers. TCRdb keeps only in-frame clones here, not all; method: immunoSEQ multiplex PCR. The sample yields approximately 150,000 clones, around 59% seen once. Sequences were obtained from PBMCs. The chain recombines TRBV7-6 with TRBJ2-2, with TRBD2 identical over 12 bases. This receptor was obtained from a male donor in good health and CMV-seronegative. Here the CDR3 DNA reads TGTGCCAGCAGCGACAGACTAGCGGGGGAGAACACCGGGGAGCTGTTTTTT. Protein product: CASSDRLAGENTGELFF.